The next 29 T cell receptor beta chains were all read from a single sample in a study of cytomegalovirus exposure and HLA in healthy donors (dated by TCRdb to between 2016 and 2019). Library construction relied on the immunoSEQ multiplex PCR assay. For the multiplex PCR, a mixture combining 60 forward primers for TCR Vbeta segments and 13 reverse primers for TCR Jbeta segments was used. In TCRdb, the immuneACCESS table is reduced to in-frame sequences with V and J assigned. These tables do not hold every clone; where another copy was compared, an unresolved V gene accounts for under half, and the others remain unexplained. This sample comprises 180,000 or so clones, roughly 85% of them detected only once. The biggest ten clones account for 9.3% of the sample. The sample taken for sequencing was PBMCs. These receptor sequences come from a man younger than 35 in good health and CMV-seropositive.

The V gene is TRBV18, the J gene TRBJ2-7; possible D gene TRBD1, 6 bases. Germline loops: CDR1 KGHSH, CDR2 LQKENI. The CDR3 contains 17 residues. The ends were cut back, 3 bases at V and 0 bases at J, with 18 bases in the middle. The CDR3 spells CASSPIGRDTISYEQYF. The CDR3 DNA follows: TGTGCCAGCTCACCTATCGGCCGGGACACCATCTCCTACGAGCAGTACTTC. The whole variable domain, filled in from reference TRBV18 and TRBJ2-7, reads NAGVMQNPRHLVRRRGQEARLRCSPMKGHSHVYWYRQLPEEGLKFMVYLQKENIIDESGMPKERFSAEFPKEGPSILRIQQVVRGDSAAYFCASSPIGRDTISYEQYFGPGTRLTVT.

CDR3 bases: TGTGCCAGCAGCTTGTATCCGTCGACAGGCCCTCTCTACGAGCAGTACTTC. Translation: CASSLYPSTGPLYEQYF. The chain is built from TRBV5-6 and TRBJ2-5, with a possible D match to TRBD1 (6 bases). The end of the DNA aligns better with TRBJ2-7, so the J call may be wrong. There are 17 residues in the CDR3. The germline V gene encodes CDR1 SGHDT and CDR2 YYEEEE.

The CDR3 DNA is TGTGCCAGCAGCGCCCCTGGCGGGGGCCTGAACCCTTCGGCCTACAATGAGCAGTTCTTC. Protein product: CASSAPGGGLNPSAYNEQFF. This chain connects TRBV9 to TRBJ2-1; D is possibly TRBD2 (7 bases). Trimming stripped 3 bases from V and 2 bases from J, with 27 bases between. The CDR3 has 20 residues. The V gene's germline CDR1 is SGDLS and CDR2 YYNGEE.

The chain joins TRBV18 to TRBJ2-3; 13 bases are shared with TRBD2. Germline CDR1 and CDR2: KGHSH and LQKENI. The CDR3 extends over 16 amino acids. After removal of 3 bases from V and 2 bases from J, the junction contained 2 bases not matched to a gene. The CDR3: CASSPTSGGVTDTQYF. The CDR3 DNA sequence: TGTGCCAGCTCACCCACTAGCGGGGGGGTCACAGATACGCAGTATTTT.

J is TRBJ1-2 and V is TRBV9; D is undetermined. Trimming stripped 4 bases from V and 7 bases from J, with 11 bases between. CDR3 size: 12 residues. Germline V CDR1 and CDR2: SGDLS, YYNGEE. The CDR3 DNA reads TGTGCCAGCAGCTCCGGGGTGGCTGGCTACACCTTC. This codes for CASSSGVAGYTF.

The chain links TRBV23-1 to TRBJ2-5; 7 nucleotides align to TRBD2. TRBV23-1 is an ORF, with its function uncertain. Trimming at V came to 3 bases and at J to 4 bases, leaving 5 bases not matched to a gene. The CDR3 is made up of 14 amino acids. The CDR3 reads CASSHPGGRETQYF. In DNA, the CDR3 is TGCGCCAGCAGTCACCCGGGAGGTCGAGAGACCCAGTACTTC.

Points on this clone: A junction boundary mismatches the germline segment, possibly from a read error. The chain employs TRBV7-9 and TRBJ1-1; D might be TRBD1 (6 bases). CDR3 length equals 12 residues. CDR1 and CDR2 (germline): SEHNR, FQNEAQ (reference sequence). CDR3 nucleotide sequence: TGTTCCAGCAGCCCGACAGGCGGGGAAGCTTTCTTT. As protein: CSSSPTGGEAFF.

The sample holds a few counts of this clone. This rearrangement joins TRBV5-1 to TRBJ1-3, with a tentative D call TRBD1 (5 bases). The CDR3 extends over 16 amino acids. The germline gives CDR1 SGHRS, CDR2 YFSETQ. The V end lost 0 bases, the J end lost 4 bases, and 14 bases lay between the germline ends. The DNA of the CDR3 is TGCGCCAGCAGCTTGGTGGGGGGTGACAGAGGAAACACCATATATTTT. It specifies CASSLVGGDRGNTIYF.

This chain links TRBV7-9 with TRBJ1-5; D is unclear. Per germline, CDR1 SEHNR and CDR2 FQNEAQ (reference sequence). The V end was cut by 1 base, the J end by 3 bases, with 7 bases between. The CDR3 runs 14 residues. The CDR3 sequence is CASSLGGPNQPQHF. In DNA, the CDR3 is TGTGCCAGCAGCTTAGGAGGGCCCAATCAGCCCCAGCATTTT.

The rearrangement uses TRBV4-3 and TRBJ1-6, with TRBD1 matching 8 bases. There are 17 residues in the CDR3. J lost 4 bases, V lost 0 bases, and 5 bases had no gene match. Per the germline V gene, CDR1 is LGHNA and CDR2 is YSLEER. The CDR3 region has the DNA TGCGCCAGCAGCCAAGAGCCAGGGGGCCGATATAATTCACCCCTCCACTTT. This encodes CASSQEPGGRYNSPLHF.

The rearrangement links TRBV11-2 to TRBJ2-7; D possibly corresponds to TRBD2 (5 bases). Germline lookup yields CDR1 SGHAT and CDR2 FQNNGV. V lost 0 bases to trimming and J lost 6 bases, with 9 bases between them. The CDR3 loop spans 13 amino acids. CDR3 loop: CASSLDVGSEQYF. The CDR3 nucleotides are TGTGCCAGCAGCTTAGACGTAGGGAGCGAGCAGTACTTC. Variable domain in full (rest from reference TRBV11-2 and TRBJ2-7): EAGVAQSPRYKIIEKRQSVAFWCNPISGHATLYWYQQILGQGPKLLIQFQNNGVVDDSQLPKDRFSAERLKGVDSTLKIQPAKLEDSAVYLCASSLDVGSEQYFGPGTRLTVT.

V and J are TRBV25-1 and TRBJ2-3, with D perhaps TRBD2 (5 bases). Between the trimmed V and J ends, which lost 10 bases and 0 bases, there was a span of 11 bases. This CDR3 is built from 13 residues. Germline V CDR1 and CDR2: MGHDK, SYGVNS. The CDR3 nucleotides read TGTGCCATCCCCGGGGATAGCACAGATACGCAGTATTTT. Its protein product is CAIPGDSTDTQYF.

The chain's CDR3 is CAINSGGAGELFF. For the CDR3, the DNA is TGTGCCATCAATAGCGGGGGGGCCGGGGAGCTGTTTTTT. The chain carries TRBV10-3 and TRBJ2-2, with 11 bases matching TRBD2. Germline V gene sequence: CDR1 ENHRY, CDR2 SYGVKD. CDR3 length: 13 amino acids. The J segment lost 6 bases and the V segment lost 7 bases, leaving 1 base of the junction unmatched.

The CDR3 loop reads CASSVVTLGDTDTQYF. CDR3 in DNA: TGTGCCAGCAGCGTAGTAACCCTAGGAGACACAGATACGCAGTATTTT. The genes are TRBV9 and TRBJ2-3; D is undetermined. With 0 bases removed from V and 2 bases from J, the gap between germline ends came to 13 bases. This CDR3 comprises 16 residues. Germline CDR1 reads SGDLS; CDR2 reads YYNGEE.

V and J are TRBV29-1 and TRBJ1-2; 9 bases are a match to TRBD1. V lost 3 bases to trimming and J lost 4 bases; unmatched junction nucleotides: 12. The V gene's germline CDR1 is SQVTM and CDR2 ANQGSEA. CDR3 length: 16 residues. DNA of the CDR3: TGCAGCGTTGAGGGAGGGGCCGACAGGGGGTTCTATGGCTACACCTTC. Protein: CSVEGGADRGFYGYTF.

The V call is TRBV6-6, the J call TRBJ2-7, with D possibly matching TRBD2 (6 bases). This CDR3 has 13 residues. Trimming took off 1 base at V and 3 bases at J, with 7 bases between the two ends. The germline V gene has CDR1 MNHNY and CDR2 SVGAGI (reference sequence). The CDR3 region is CASSYFGGYEQYF. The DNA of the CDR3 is TGTGCCAGCAGTTACTTCGGGGGCTACGAGCAGTACTTC.

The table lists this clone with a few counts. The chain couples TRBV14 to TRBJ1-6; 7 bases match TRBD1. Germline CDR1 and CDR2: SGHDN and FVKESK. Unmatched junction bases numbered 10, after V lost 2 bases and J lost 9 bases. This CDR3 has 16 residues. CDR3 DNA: TGTGCCAGCAGCCAAAGAACTGGCAGGGGGACTTCACCCCTCCACTTT. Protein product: CASSQRTGRGTSPLHF.

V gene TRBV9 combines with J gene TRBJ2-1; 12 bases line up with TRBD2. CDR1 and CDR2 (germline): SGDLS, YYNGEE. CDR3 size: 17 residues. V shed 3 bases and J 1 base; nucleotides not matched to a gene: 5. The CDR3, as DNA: TGTGCCAGCAGCGCAGGGACTAGCGGGTATTCCTACAATGAGCAGTTCTTC. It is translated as CASSAGTSGYSYNEQFF.

The chain's CDR3 is CASNRLDRGHGAFF. As DNA, the CDR3 is TGTGCCAGCAATCGCCTGGACAGGGGTCACGGAGCTTTCTTT. The chain uses TRBV6-1 and TRBJ1-1; TRBD1 aligns across 9 bases. Germline CDR1 and CDR2: MNHNS and SASEGT. CDR3 length: 14 residues. The trim removed 7 bases at V and 10 bases at J, leaving 13 bases unmatched.

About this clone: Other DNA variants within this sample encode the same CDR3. The CDR3 nucleotides are TGCGCCAGCAGCTTGGTAGGGGGCTCCTACAATGAGCAGTTCTTC. Translated: CASSLVGGSYNEQFF. The genes are TRBV5-1 and TRBJ2-1, with D possibly matching TRBD1 (6 bases). Germline V gene lookup returns CDR1 SGHRS and CDR2 YFSETQ. CDR3 size: 15 residues. Trimming removed 0 bases at V and 0 bases at J, with 7 bases between.

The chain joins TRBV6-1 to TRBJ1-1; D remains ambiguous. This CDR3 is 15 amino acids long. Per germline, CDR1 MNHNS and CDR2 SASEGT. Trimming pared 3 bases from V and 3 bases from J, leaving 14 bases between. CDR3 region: CASSEQSGYYTEAFF. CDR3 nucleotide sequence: TGTGCCAGCAGTGAGCAGTCCGGGTATTACACTGAAGCTTTCTTT.

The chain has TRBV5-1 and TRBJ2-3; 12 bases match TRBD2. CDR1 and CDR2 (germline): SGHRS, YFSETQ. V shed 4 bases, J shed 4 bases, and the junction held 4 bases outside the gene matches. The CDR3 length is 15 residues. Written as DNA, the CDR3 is TGCGCCAGCAGCCCGCTAGCGGGGGGGGCAGATACGCAGTATTTT. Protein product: CASSPLAGGADTQYF.

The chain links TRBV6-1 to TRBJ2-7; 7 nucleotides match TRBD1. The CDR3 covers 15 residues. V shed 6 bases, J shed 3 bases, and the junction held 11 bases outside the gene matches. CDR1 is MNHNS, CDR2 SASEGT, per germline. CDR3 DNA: TGTGCCAGCAGGTCCCCCGGGACAGCCTTCTACGAGCAGTACTTC. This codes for CASRSPGTAFYEQYF.

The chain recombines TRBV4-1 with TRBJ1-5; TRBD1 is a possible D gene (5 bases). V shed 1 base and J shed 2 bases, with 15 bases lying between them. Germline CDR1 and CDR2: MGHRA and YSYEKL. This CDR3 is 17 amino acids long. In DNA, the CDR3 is TGCGCCAGCAGCCAAGGGTGGGGCGGTAAGGGCAATCAGCCCCAGCATTTT. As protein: CASSQGWGGKGNQPQHF.

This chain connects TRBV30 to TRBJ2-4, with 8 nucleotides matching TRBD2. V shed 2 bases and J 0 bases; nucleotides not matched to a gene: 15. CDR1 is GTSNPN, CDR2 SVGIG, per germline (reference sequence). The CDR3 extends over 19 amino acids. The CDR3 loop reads CAWSKFSGVEKLAKNIQYF. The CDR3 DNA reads TGTGCCTGGAGTAAATTTAGCGGGGTAGAAAAGCTAGCCAAAAACATTCAGTACTTC. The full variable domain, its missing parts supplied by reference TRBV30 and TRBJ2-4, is SQTIHQWPATLVQPVGSPLSLECTVEGTSNPNLYWYRQAAGRGLQLLFYSVGIGQISSEVPQNLSASRPQDRQFILSSKKLLLSDSGFYLCAWSKFSGVEKLAKNIQYFGAGTRLSVL.

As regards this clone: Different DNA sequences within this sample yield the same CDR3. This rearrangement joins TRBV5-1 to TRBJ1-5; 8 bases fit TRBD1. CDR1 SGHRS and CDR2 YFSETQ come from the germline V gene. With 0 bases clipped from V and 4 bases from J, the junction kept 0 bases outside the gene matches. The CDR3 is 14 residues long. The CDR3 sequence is CASSLGTGNQPQHF. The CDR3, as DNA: TGCGCCAGCAGCTTGGGGACAGGGAATCAGCCCCAGCATTTT. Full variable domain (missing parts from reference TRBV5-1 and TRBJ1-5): KAGVTQTPRYLIKTRGQQVTLSCSPISGHRSVSWYQQTPGQGLQFLFEYFSETQRNKGNFPGRFSGRQFSNSRSEMNVSTLELGDSALYLCASSLGTGNQPQHFGDGTRLSIL.

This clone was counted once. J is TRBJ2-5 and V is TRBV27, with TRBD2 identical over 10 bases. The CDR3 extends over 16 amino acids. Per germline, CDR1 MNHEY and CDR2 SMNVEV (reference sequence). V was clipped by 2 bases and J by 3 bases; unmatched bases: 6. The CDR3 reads CASSLQVSGGKETQYF. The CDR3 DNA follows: TGTGCCAGCAGTTTACAAGTTAGCGGGGGGAAAGAGACCCAGTACTTC.

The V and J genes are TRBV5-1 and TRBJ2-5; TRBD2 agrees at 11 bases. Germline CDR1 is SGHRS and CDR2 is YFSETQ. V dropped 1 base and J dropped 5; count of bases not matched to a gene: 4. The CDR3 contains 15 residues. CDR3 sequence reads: CASSLTSGGGETQYF. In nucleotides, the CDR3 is TGCGCCAGCAGCTTGACTAGCGGGGGTGGTGAGACCCAGTACTTC.

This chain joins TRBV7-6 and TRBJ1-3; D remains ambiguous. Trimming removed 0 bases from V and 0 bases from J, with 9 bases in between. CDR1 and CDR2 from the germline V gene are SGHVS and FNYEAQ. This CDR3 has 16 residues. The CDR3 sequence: CASSLAPPRSGNTIYF. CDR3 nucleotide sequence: TGTGCCAGCAGCTTAGCCCCTCCCCGCTCTGGAAACACCATATATTTT.